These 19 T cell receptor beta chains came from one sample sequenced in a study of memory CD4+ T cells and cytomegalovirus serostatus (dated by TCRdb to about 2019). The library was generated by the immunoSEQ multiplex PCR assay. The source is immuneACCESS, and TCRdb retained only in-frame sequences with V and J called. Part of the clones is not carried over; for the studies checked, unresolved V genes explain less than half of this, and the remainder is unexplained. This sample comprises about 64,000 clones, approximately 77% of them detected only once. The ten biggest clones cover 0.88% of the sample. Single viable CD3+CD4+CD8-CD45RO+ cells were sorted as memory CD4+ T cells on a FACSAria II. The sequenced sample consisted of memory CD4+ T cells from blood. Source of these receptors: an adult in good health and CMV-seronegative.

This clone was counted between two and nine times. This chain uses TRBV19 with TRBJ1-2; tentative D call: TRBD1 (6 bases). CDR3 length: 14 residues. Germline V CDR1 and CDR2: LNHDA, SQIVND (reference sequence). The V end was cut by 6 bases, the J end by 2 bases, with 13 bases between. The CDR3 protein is CASRSDSRNYGYTF. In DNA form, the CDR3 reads TGTGCCAGTAGATCGGACAGTCGAAACTATGGCTACACCTTC.

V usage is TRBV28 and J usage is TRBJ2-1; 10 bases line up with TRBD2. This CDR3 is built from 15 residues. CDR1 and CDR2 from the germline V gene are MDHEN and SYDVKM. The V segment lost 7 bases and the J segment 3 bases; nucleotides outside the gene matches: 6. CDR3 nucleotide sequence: TGTGCCAGCACACGAGCGGGAGGGCTCTACAATGAGCAGTTCTTC. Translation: CASTRAGGLYNEQFF.

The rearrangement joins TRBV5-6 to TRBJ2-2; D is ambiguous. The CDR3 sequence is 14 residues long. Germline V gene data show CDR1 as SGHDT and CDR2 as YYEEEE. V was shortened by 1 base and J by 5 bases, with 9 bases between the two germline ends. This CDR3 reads CASSLWVPTGELFF. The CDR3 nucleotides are TGTGCCAGCAGCTTGTGGGTGCCGACCGGGGAGCTGTTTTTT.

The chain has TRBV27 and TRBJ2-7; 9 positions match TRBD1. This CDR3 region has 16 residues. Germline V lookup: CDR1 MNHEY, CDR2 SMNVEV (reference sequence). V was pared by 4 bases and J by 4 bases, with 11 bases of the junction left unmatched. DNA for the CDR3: TGTGCCAGCAGTTCCAACTCGGGACAGGGAATTTACGAGCAGTACTTC. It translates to CASSSNSGQGIYEQYF.

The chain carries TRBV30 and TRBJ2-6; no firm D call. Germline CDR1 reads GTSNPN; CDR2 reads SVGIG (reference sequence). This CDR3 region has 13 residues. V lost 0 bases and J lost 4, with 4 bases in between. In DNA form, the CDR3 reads TGTGCCTGGAGTGTACAAGGGGCCAACGTCCTGACTTTC. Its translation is CAWSVQGANVLTF.

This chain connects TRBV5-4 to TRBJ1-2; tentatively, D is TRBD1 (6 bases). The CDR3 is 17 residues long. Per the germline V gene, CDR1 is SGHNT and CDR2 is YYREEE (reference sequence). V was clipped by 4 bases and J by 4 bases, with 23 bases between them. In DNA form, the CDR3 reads TGTGCCAGCAGCGATAACAGGGTATCCCCATCGGTCTATGGCTACACCTTC. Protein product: CASSDNRVSPSVYGYTF.

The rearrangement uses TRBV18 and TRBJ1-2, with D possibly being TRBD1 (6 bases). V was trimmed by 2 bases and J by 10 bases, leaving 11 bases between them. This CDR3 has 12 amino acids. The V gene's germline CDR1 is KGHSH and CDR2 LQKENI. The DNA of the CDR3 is TGTGCCAGCTCACCAAAGGACAGAGCCTACACCTTC. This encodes CASSPKDRAYTF.

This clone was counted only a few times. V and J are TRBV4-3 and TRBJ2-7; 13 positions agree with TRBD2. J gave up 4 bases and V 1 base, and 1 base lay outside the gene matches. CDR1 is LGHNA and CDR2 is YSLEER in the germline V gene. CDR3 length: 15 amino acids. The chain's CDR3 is CASSQVLAGGYEQYF. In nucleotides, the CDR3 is TGCGCCAGCAGCCAAGTACTAGCGGGAGGGTACGAGCAGTACTTC.

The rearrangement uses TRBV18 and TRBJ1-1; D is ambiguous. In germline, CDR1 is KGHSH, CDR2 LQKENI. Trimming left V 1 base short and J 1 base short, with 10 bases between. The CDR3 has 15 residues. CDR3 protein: CASSPRGRGNTEAFF. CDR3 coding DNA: TGTGCCAGCTCACCACGAGGTCGGGGGAACACTGAAGCTTTCTTT.

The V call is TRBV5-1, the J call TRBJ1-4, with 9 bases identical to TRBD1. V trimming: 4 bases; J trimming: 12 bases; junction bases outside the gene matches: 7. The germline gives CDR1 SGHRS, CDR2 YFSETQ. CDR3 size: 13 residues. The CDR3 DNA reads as TGCGCCAGCAGCAGACAGGGGGTGCGGGAACTGTTTTTT. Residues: CASSRQGVRELFF.

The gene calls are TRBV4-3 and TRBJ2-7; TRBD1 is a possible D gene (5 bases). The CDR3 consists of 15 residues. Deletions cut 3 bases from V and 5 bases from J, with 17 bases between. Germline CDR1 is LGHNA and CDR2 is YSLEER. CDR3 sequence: CASSQQAGFIDEQYF. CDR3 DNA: TGCGCCAGCAGCCAGCAGGCAGGGTTTATAGACGAGCAGTACTTC.

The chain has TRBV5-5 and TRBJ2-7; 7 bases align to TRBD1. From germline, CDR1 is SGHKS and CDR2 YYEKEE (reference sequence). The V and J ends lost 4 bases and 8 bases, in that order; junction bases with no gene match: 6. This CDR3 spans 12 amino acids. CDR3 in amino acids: CASSLRQGQQYF. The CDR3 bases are TGTGCCAGCAGCCTCCGACAGGGACAGCAGTACTTC.

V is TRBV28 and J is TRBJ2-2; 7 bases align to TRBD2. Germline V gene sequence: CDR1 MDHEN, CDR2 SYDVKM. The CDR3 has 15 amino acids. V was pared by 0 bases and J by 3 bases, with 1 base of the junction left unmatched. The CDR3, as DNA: TGTGCCAGCAGTTTATGGCTAGCGGACACCGGGGAGCTGTTTTTT. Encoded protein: CASSLWLADTGELFF.

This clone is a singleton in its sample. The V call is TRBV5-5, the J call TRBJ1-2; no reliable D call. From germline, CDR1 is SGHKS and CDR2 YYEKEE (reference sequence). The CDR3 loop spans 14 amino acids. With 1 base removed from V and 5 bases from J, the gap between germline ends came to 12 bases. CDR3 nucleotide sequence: TGTGCCAGCAGCTTGCAGGCGGACGTTTATGGCTACACCTTC. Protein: CASSLQADVYGYTF.

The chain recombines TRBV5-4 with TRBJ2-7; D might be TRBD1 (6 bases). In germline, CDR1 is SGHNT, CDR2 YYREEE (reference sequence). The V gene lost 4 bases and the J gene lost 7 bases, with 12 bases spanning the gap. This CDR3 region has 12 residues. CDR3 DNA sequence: TGTGCCAGCAGCCCGGACAGCCTTGAGCAGTACTTC. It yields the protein CASSPDSLEQYF.

CDR3 sequence (DNA): TGTGCCATCAGTGGGCGGCAGAACGAGCAGTACTTC. It yields the protein CAISGRQNEQYF. V and J are TRBV10-3 and TRBJ2-7; D uncertain. Deletions cut 4 bases from V and 5 bases from J, with 9 bases between. Germline V gives CDR1 ENHRY, CDR2 SYGVKD. The length of the CDR3 is 12 residues.

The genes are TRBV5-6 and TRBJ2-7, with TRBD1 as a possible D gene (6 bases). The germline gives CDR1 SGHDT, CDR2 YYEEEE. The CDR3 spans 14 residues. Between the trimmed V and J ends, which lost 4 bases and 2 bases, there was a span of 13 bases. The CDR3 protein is CASSPTGKTYEQYF. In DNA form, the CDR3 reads TGTGCCAGCAGCCCGACAGGTAAAACCTACGAGCAGTACTTC.

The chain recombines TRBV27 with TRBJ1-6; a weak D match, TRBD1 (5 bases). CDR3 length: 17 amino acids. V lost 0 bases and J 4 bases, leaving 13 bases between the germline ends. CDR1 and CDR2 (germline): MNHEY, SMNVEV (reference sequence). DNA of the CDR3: TGTGCCAGCAGTTTATCCGAGGGGTACGGATATAATTCACCCCTCCACTTT. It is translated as CASSLSEGYGYNSPLHF.

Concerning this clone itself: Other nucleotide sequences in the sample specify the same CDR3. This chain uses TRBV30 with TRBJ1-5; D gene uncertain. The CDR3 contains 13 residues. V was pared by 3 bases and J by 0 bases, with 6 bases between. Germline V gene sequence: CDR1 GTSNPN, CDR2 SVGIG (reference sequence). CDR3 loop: CAWSWDSNQPQHF. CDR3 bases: TGTGCCTGGAGCTGGGATAGCAATCAGCCCCAGCATTTT.